A single sample gave rise to the 14 T cell receptor beta chains below, sequenced in a study of blood T cell repertoires in COVID-19. Clones were sequenced by immunoSEQ multiplex PCR, and TCRdb holds only the in-frame ones, with some missing. The table lists roughly 390,000 clones, approximately 89% of them singletons, with more than 9% in the top ten. Sequencing used peripheral blood. The receptors come from a woman aged 30 to 39 with COVID-19, enrolled during active disease.

The chain is built from TRBV7-3 and TRBJ2-3; D is possibly TRBD2 (5 bases). Germline values: CDR1 SGHTA, CDR2 FQGTGA. V was shortened by 8 bases and J by 5 bases, with 14 bases between the two germline ends. The CDR3 runs 13 residues. Here the CDR3 DNA reads TGTGCCAGCGGGGTCTCCGCGGGAGATACGCAGTATTTT. Protein sequence: CASGVSAGDTQYF.

V usage is TRBV29-1 and J usage is TRBJ2-2; the D gene is possibly TRBD1 (6 bases). The CDR3 length is 15 residues. Trimming took off 4 bases at V and 2 bases at J, with 14 bases between the two ends. Germline assignment: CDR1 SQVTM and CDR2 ANQGSEA. This CDR3 reads CSVVTGTINTGELFF. The DNA for the CDR3 is TGCAGCGTTGTGACCGGGACAATTAACACCGGGGAGCTGTTTTTT.

The V gene is TRBV2, the J gene TRBJ2-7; 8 nucleotides agree with TRBD2. Germline V CDR1 and CDR2: SNHLY, FYNNEI. This CDR3 is built from 15 residues. V shed 2 bases, J shed 4 bases, and the junction held 7 bases outside the gene matches. Here the CDR3 reads CASSEFLAGGYEQYF. CDR3 DNA sequence: TGTGCCAGCAGTGAATTCCTAGCGGGTGGTTACGAGCAGTACTTC.

The V call is TRBV12-3 or TRBV12-4, the J call TRBJ2-3; D is perhaps TRBD2 (6 bases). The CDR3 has 13 residues. The V gene lost 3 bases and the J gene lost 5 bases, with 9 bases spanning the gap. The CDR3: CASSFQGGDTQYF. The CDR3 nucleotides read TGTGCCAGCAGTTTTCAGGGAGGAGATACGCAGTATTTT.

The J gene is TRBJ2-3, the V gene TRBV5-4; TRBD1 is a possible D gene (5 bases). The germline gives CDR1 SGHNT, CDR2 YYREEE (reference sequence). With 1 base removed from V and 3 bases from J, the gap between germline ends came to 9 bases. CDR3 length: 14 residues. CDR3: CASSLTGWTDTQYF. The CDR3 DNA is TGTGCCAGCAGCTTGACAGGTTGGACAGATACGCAGTATTTT.

The chain carries TRBV12-3 or TRBV12-4 and TRBJ2-1; D remains ambiguous. This CDR3 contains 12 residues. V lost 4 bases, J lost 13 bases, and 14 bases lay in between. The CDR3 protein is CASSSLGLTQFF. The CDR3 nucleotides read TGTGCCAGCAGTTCCCTTGGCTTGACACAGTTCTTC.

The chain has TRBV15 and TRBJ1-1; tentative D call: TRBD1 (5 bases). The ends were cut back, 2 bases at V and 8 bases at J, with 15 bases in the middle. The CDR3 is 14 amino acids. Germline-derived CDR1 and CDR2 are LNHNV and YYDKDF (reference sequence). CDR3 sequence reads: CATSRRTMTEEAFF. The CDR3 nucleotides are TGTGCCACCAGCAGACGGACTATGACAGAGGAAGCTTTCTTT.

This clone has a handful of counts. The chain links TRBV28 to TRBJ1-1, with 7 bases aligning to TRBD1. V trimming: 8 bases; J trimming: 0 bases; junction bases outside the gene matches: 6. CDR1 and CDR2 (germline): MDHEN, SYDVKM. This CDR3 has 14 amino acids. The CDR3 is CASQTGQLNTEAFF. The CDR3 DNA follows: TGTGCCAGCCAAACGGGACAGCTGAACACTGAAGCTTTCTTT.

V and J are TRBV4-1 and TRBJ2-3, with D possibly matching TRBD1 (6 bases). The V gene lost 4 bases and the J gene lost 0 bases, with 11 bases spanning the gap. This CDR3 is 15 amino acids long. Germline assignment: CDR1 MGHRA and CDR2 YSYEKL. The CDR3 sequence: CASSLSTGSTDTQYF. The CDR3 nucleotides read TGCGCCAGCAGCCTCTCGACAGGTAGCACAGATACGCAGTATTTT.

This clone was observed at least ten times. The CDR3 nucleotides read TGTGCCAGCAGCTCGGGACTAGCGGGAGCACTTGGCGAGCAGTACTTC. This translates into CASSSGLAGALGEQYF. The chain has TRBV7-8 and TRBJ2-7, with TRBD2 identical over 14 bases. The CDR3 loop spans 16 amino acids. Germline CDR1 is SGHVS and CDR2 is FQNEAQ. The V segment lost 4 bases and the J segment 6 bases; nucleotides outside the gene matches: 8.

The rearrangement links TRBV19 to TRBJ2-4; D is possibly TRBD2 (7 bases). The length of the CDR3 is 15 residues. Trimming left V 1 base short and J 6 bases short, with 13 bases between. Germline values: CDR1 LNHDA, CDR2 SQIVND (reference sequence). CDR3 DNA sequence: TGTGCCAGTAGTATAGGGGGGGGCGTAGGAAACATTCAGTACTTC. Protein: CASSIGGGVGNIQYF.

CDR3 DNA sequence: TGCGCCAGCAGAGTCTCAGCGGGACTCGAGACCCAGTACTTC. Translated: CASRVSAGLETQYF. V and J are TRBV5-1 and TRBJ2-5; 7 nucleotides align to TRBD2. V was clipped by 5 bases and J by 5 bases; unmatched bases: 9. CDR3 size: 14 residues. CDR1 SGHRS and CDR2 YFSETQ come from the germline V gene. Based on the CDR3 plus reference TRBV5-1 and TRBJ2-5, the full variable domain is KAGVTQTPRYLIKTRGQQVTLSCSPISGHRSVSWYQQTPGQGLQFLFEYFSETQRNKGNFPGRFSGRQFSNSRSEMNVSTLELGDSALYLCASRVSAGLETQYFGPGTRLLVL.

The chain couples TRBV19 to TRBJ2-3, with 7 bases aligning to TRBD1. Per the germline V gene, CDR1 is LNHDA and CDR2 is SQIVND (reference sequence). This CDR3 is built from 15 residues. V was clipped by 5 bases and J by 0 bases; unmatched bases: 5. The CDR3 nucleotides read TGTGCCAGTAGTCCCGACAGGGCTAGCACAGATACGCAGTATTTT. Amino acids: CASSPDRASTDTQYF.

This clone occurred a few times. The chain links TRBV28 to TRBJ1-1; D call uncertain. Looked up from germline, CDR1 is MDHEN and CDR2 is SYDVKM. V gave up 8 bases and J gave up 4 bases, with 17 bases separating them. The CDR3 covers 14 residues. The DNA of the CDR3 is TGTGCCAGCCGTCTGGAGGCGGTATCCACTGAAGCTTTCTTT. Its protein is CASRLEAVSTEAFF.